This T cell receptor (beta chain) came from a study of CD8 T cells in Susac syndrome. Relapsing-remitting disease, either stable or active, was present in the multiple sclerosis controls, who were treatment-naive patients. Germline CDR1 is LNHDA and CDR2 is SQIVND (reference sequence). Trimming cost V 2 bases and J 0 bases, with 13 bases left between them. There are 16 residues in the CDR3. RNA in amounts of roughly 0.5 to 1 ug was reverse transcribed with random hexamers. immunoSEQ multiplex PCR amplified TCR beta CDR3 across 54 Vbeta, 13 Jbeta. TCRdb used MiXCR to reprocess the immunoSEQ multiplex PCR reads, holding one entry per CDR3 protein. The table includes a few hundred thousand distinct CDR3 sequences, approximately 85% detected once.

Sequencing was done on a sample of CD8+ T cells from PBMCs. The gene calls are TRBV19 and TRBJ1-1; D is ambiguous. The sequence derives from a human donor with multiple sclerosis. The CDR3: CASSISPESMNTEAFF. DNA of the CDR3: TGTGCCAGTAGTATAAGTCCAGAGTCAATGAACACTGAAGCTTTCTTT.